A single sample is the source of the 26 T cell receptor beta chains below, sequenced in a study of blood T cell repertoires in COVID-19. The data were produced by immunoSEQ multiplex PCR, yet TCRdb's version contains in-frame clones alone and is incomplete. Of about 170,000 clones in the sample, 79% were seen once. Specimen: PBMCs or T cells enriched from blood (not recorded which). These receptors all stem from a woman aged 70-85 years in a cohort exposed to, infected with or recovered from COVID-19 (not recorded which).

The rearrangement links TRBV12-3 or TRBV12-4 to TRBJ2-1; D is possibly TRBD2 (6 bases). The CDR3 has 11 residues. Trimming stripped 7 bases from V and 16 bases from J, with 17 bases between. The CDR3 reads CASNRGTSTFF. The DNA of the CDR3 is TGTGCCAGCAACCGCGGGACCTCGACCTTCTTC.

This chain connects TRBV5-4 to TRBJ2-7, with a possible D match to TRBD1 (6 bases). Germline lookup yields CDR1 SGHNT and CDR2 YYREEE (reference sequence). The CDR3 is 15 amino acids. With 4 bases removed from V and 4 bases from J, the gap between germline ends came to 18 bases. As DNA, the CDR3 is TGTGCCAGCAGCCTCGGCCGGGACACGAGATACGAGCAGTACTTC. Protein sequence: CASSLGRDTRYEQYF.

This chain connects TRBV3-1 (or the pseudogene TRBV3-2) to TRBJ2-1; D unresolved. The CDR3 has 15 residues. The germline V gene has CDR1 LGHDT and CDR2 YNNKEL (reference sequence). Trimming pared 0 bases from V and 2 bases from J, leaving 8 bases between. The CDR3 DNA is TGTGCCAGCAGCCAAGACACAGCCCCCTACAATGAGCAGTTCTTC. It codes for CASSQDTAPYNEQFF.

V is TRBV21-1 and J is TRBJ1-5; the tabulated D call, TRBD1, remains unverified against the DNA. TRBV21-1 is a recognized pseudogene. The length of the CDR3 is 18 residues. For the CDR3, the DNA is TGTGCCAGCAGCAAGGTGCCGGGACAGGGGGGACCCAATCAGCCCCAGCATTTT. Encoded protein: CASSKVPGQGGPNQPQHF.

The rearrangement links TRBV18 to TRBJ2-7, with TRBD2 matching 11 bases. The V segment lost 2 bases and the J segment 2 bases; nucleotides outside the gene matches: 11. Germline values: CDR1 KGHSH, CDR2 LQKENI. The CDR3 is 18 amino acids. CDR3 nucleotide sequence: TGTGCCAGCTCACCAAGAGTCCCGCTAGCGGGAGGCCCCTACGAGCAGTACTTC. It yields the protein CASSPRVPLAGGPYEQYF.

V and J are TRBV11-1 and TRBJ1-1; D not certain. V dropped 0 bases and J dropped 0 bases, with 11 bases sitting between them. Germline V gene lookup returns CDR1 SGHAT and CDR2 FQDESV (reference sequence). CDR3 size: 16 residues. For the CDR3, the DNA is TGTGCCAGCAGCTTAGCGTCGGGTTCTCTGAACACTGAAGCTTTCTTT. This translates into CASSLASGSLNTEAFF.

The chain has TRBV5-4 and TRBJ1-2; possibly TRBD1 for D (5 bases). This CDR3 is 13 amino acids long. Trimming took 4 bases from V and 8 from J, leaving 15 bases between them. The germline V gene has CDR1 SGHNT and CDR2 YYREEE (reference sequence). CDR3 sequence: CASSPRAGDGYTF. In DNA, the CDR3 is TGTGCCAGCAGCCCGAGGGCGGGGGACGGCTACACCTTC.

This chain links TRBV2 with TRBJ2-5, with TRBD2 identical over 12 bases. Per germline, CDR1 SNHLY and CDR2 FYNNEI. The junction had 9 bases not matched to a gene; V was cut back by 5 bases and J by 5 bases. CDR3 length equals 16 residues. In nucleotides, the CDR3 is TGTGCCAGCAGTAAAAGACTAGCGGGAGCAGAGGAGACCCAGTACTTC. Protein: CASSKRLAGAEETQYF. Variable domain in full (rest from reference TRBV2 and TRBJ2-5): EPEVTQTPSHQVTQMGQEVILRCVPISNHLYFYWYRQILGQKVEFLVSFYNNEISEKSEIFDDQFSVERPDGSNFTLKIRSTKLEDSAMYFCASSKRLAGAEETQYFGPGTRLLVL.

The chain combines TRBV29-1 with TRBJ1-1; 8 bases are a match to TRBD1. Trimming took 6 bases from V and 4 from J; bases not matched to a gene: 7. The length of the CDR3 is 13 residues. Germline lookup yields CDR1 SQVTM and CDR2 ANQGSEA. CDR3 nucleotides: TGCAGCGTGCGCACAGGGGGGGGCACTGAAGCTTTCTTT. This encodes CSVRTGGGTEAFF.

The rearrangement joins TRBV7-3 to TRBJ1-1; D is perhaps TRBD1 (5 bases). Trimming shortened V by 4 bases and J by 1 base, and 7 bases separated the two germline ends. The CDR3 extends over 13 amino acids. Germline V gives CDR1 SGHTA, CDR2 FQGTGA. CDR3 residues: CASSSGPNTEAFF. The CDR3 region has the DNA TGTGCCAGCAGCTCAGGGCCGAACACTGAAGCTTTCTTT.

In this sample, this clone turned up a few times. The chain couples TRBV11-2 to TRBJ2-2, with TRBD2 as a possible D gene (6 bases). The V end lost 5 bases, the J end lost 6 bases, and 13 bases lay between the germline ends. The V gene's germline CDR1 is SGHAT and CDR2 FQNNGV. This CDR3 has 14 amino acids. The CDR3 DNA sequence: TGTGCCAGCAGCCCAGACCGCGGGGCCGGGGAGCTGTTTTTT. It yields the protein CASSPDRGAGELFF. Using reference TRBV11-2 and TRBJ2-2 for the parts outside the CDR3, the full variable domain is EAGVAQSPRYKIIEKRQSVAFWCNPISGHATLYWYQQILGQGPKLLIQFQNNGVVDDSQLPKDRFSAERLKGVDSTLKIQPAKLEDSAVYLCASSPDRGAGELFFGEGSRLTVL.

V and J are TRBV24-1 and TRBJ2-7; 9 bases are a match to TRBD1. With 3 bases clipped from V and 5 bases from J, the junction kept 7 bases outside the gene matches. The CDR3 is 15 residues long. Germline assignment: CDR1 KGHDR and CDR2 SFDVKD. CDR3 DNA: TGTGCCACCAGTGATCTCGGGACAGGGTCTGACGAGCAGTACTTC. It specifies CATSDLGTGSDEQYF.

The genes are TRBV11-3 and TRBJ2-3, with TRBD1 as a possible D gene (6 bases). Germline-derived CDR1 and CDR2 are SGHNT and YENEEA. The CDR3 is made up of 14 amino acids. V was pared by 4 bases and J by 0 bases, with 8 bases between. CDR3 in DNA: TGTGCCAGCAGCTACGGACAGAGCACAGATACGCAGTATTTT. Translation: CASSYGQSTDTQYF.

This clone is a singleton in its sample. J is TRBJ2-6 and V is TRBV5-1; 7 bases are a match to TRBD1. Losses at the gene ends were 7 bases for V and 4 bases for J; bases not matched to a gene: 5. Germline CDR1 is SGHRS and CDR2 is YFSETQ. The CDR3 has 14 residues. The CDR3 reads CASGDSAGANVLTF. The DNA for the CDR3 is TGCGCCAGCGGGGACAGTGCGGGGGCCAACGTCCTGACTTTC.

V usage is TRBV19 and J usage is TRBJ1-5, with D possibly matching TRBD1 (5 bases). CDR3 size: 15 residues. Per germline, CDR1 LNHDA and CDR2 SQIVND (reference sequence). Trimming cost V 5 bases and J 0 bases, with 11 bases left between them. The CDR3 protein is CASSPQVYSNQPQHF. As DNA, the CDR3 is TGTGCCAGTAGTCCACAGGTCTATAGCAATCAGCCCCAGCATTTT.

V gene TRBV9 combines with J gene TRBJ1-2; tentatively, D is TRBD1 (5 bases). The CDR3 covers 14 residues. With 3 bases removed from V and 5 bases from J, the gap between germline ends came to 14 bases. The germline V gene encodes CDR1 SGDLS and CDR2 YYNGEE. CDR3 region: CASSAQWQGYGYTF. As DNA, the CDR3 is TGTGCCAGCAGCGCCCAGTGGCAGGGATATGGCTACACCTTC. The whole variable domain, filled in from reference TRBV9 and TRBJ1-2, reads DSGVTQTPKHLITATGQRVTLRCSPRSGDLSVYWYQQSLDQGLQFLIQYYNGEERAKGNILERFSAQQFPDLHSELNLSSLELGDSALYFCASSAQWQGYGYTFGSGTRLTVV.

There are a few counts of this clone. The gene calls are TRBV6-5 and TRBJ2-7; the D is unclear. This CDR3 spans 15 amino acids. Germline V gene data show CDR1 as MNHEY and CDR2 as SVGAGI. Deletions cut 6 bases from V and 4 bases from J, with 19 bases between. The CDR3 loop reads CASRPGALAPYEQYF. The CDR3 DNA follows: TGTGCCAGCAGGCCAGGCGCCCTCGCCCCTTACGAGCAGTACTTC.

The CDR3 region has the DNA TGCGCCAGCAGCAAGGGACAGGGGGCTGGAGGCTACACCTTC. Translating it yields CASSKGQGAGGYTF. The V and J genes are TRBV5-1 and TRBJ1-2; 12 positions agree with TRBD1. From germline, CDR1 is SGHRS and CDR2 YFSETQ. After removal of 4 bases from V and 8 bases from J, the junction contained 6 bases not matched to a gene. This CDR3 is built from 14 residues.

The CDR3 DNA follows: TGTGCCATCAGTGAGTACACGGACAGCGGTCGAGATACGCAGTATTTT. Protein sequence: CAISEYTDSGRDTQYF. This rearrangement joins TRBV10-3 to TRBJ2-3; weak D call: TRBD1 (6 bases). The CDR3 extends over 16 amino acids. Germline CDR1 and CDR2: ENHRY and SYGVKD. V was trimmed by 1 base and J by 5 bases, leaving 16 bases between them.

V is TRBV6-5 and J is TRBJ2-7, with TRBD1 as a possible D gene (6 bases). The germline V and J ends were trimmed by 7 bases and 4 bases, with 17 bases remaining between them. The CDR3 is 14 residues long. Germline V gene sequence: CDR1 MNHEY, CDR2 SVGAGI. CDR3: CASKLSGVTYEQYF. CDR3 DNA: TGTGCCAGCAAGCTATCAGGGGTTACATACGAGCAGTACTTC.

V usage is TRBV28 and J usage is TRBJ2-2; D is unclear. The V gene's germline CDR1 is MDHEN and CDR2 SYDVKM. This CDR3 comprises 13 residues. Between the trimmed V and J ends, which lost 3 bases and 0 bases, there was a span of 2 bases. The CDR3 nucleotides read TGTGCCAGCAGTTTCACGAACACCGGGGAGCTGTTTTTT. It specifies CASSFTNTGELFF.

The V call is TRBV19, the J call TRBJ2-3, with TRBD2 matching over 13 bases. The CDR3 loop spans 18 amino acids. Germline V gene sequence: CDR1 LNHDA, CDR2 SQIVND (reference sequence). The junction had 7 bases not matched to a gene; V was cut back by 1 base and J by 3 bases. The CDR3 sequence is CASSIAGRTSGRTDTQYF. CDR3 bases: TGTGCCAGTAGTATAGCTGGGAGGACTAGCGGGAGAACAGATACGCAGTATTTT.

CDR3 residues: CASRDRGNSPLHF. DNA of the CDR3: TGTGCCAGCCGGGACAGGGGTAATTCACCCCTCCACTTT. The chain links TRBV19 to TRBJ1-6, with 10 nucleotides matching TRBD1. The CDR3 sequence is 13 residues long. V shed 9 bases and J 6 bases; nucleotides not matched to a gene: 2. Germline CDR1 and CDR2: LNHDA and SQIVND (reference sequence).

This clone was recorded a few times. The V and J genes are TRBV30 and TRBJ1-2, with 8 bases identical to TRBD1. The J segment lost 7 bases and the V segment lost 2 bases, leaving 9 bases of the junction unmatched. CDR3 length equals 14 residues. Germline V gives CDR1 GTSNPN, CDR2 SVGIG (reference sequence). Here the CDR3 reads CAWSPHQGAFGYTF. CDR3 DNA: TGTGCCTGGAGTCCCCACCAGGGGGCGTTTGGCTACACCTTC.

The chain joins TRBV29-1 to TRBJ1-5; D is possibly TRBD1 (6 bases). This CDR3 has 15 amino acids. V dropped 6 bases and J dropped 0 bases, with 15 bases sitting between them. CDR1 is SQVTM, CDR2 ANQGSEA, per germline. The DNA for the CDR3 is TGCAGCGTCATCACAGGGCCGGATAGCAATCAGCCCCAGCATTTT. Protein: CSVITGPDSNQPQHF.

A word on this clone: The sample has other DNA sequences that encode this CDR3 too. CDR3 nucleotides: TGTGCCAGCAGCTCGGGACTTTACAATGAGCAGTTCTTC. Residues: CASSSGLYNEQFF. This chain links TRBV7-9 with TRBJ2-1, with D possibly matching TRBD2 (6 bases). The length of the CDR3 is 13 residues. The germline V gene has CDR1 SEHNR and CDR2 FQNEAQ (reference sequence). V lost 4 bases to trimming and J lost 4 bases, with 8 bases between them.